This TCR beta chain was documented in a study of T cells after posttransplantation cyclophosphamide. Measured with immunoSEQ multiplex PCR; TCRdb has only the in-frame clones, and not every one. The sample records about 15,000 clones, around 82% being singletons. Study conclusions and caveats: Tissue-infiltrating T cells from skin or gut overlapped little with blood T cells.

A remark on this clone: What it binds is not known.

Germline-derived CDR1 and CDR2 are SGHTA and FQGTGA. V lost 1 base and J lost 1, with 8 bases in between. CDR3 length equals 16 residues. Controls had myeloablative marrow grafts with methotrexate and calcineurin inhibitor, sampled at 1 year. This sequence originates from a male patient aged 18-29 years who received an allogeneic stem cell transplant from a related donor, was CMV-positive, and had no GVHD. The graft donor may have contributed some T cells. The gene calls are TRBV7-3 and TRBJ2-6, with D possibly being TRBD2 (5 bases). The starting material was PBMCs, obtained 350 to 400 days after allogeneic stem cell transplant with calcineurin inhibitor and methotrexate. Here the CDR3 DNA reads TGTGCCAGCAGCTTAAGGGCGGGTTCTGGGGCCAACGTCCTGACTTTC. This gives the protein CASSLRAGSGANVLTF.